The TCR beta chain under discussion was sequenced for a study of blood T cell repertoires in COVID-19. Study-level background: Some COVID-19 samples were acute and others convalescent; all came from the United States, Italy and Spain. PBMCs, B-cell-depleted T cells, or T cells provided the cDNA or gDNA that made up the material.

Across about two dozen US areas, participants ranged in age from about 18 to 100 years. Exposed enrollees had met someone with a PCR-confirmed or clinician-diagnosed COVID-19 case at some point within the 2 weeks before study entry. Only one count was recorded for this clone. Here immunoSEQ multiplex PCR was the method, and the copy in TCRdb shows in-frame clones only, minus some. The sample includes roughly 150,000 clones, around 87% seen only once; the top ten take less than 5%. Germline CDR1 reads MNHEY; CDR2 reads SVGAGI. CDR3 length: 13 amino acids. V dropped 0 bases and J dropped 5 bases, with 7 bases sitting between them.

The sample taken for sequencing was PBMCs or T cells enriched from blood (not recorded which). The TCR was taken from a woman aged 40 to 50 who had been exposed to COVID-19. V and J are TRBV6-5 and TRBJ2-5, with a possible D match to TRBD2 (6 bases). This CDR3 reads CASSYSAGETQYF. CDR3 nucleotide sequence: TGTGCCAGCAGTTACTCGGCGGGGGAGACCCAGTACTTC.